This T cell receptor beta chain stems from a study of blood T cell repertoires in COVID-19 (dated by TCRdb to about 2020). Concerning the study at large: Samples from collaborators originated in the United States, Italy and Spain and spanned both the acute and convalescent phases of COVID-19. The repertoires were made available in a free public database intended to serve as a resource for research on the immune response to SARS-CoV-2. The material from the prospective study consisted of cDNA or gDNA derived from T cells, B-cell-depleted T cells, or PBMCs. Deeply sampled blood TCRbeta repertoires from subjects exposed to, actively infected with, or recovered from COVID-19 were included in the dataset. Sample metadata almost always included a de-identified subject ID, COVID-19 status, age in years and sex. HLA class I and class II types, where available, came from metadata supplied by the sample provider rather than from assay-based typing. The samples were drawn from the first 160 participants of the ongoing ImmuneRACE study and from over 950 subjects provided by 6 global collaborators.

Overall study outcomes, separate from this receptor: How much clinical and demographic metadata was included differed by source and by participant, and the metadata was provided uncurated.

On this clone itself: Its antigen remains unidentified. There are no base qualities to consult, and no much larger clone falls within one base.

Whole blood was collected in K2EDTA tubes by collaborating institutions according to the institutions' own protocols. Collaborator samples were shipped for TCRbeta analysis as frozen whole blood, isolated PBMCs, or DNA extracted from either sample type. TCRbeta CDR3 regions were amplified from genomic DNA by means of the immunoSEQ Assay, a bias-controlled multiplex PCR. The authors' pipeline ran thus. Within the assay, amplification of reference gene primers was used to estimate how many nucleated cells each sample contained. To quantify the absolute abundance of each unique TCRbeta CDR3 rearrangement, sequence reads were collapsed and filtered. Productive Simpson clonality was computed per sample as the square root of Simpson's diversity index over productive rearrangements. TCRdb re-hosts the immuneACCESS table, in-frame sequences only. Its copies lack some clones; in the studies checked, an unresolved V gene accounts for under half of them, and the cause for the rest is not known. D and trimming were read from the DNA, whereas the V and J calls and clone size are those reported in that table. The sample has 90,000 to 150,000 clones on record, approximately 81% of them singletons. Around 4.2% of the sample is held by the ten biggest clonotypes.

Cut back by 6 bases and 7 bases, the V and J ends lie 13 bases apart. From the cysteine up to the phenylalanine, the CDR3 has a length of 13 residues. Only the CDR3 part of the read is kept: 39 bases, read in frame from the first base. The germline V gene gives CDR1 as MDHEN and CDR2 as SYDVKM. Sequencing input: peripheral blood. The TCR comes from a man between 60 and 75 years old with acute or convalescent COVID-19. The chain was built from TRBV28 and TRBJ2-1, and TRBD1 may be the D gene, going by 6 matching bases. The CDR3 has the sequence CASRPGQKNEQFF. The nucleotide sequence is TGTGCCAGCAGGCCCGGACAGAAGAATGAGCAGTTCTTC. With the portions outside the CDR3 filled from the reference TRBV28 and TRBJ2-1 genes, the complete variable region becomes DVKVTQSSRYLVKRTGEKVFLECVQDMDHENMFWYRQDPGLGLRLIYFSYDVKMKEKGDIPEGYSVSREKKERFSLILESASTNQTSMYLCASRPGQKNEQFFGPGTRLTVL.